The T cell receptor (beta chain) described here comes from a study of PD-1 blockade in classical Hodgkin lymphoma. Findings and caveats of the study: Complete responders' baseline diversity resembled that of newly diagnosed patients.

Profiling relied on immunoSEQ multiplex PCR, and the TCRdb table lists in-frame clones only, not all of them. The repertoire holds tens of thousands of clones, with around two thirds as singletons. A word on this clone: The target antigen is unknown.

No patient escaped relapse after autologous stem cell transplantation, and brentuximab vedotin exposure varied. This CDR3 has 14 residues. The junction had 4 bases not matched to a gene; V was cut back by 4 bases and J by 1 base. Per germline, CDR1 SQVTM and CDR2 ANQGSEA. The rearrangement joins TRBV29-1 to TRBJ1-2; 9 positions agree with TRBD1. The TCR sequence derives from a human donor with classical Hodgkin lymphoma. The source material was peripheral blood mononuclear cells (PBMCs), sampled before the second cycle of nivolumab. The CDR3 region is CSVGGTGSNYGYTF. CDR3 sequence (DNA): TGCAGCGTTGGCGGGACAGGGAGTAACTATGGCTACACCTTC. Full variable domain (missing parts from reference TRBV29-1 and TRBJ1-2): SAVISQKPSRDICQRGTSLTIQCQVDSQVTMMFWYRQQPGQSLTLIATANQGSEATYESGFVIDKFPISRPNLTFSTLTVSNMSPEDSSIYLCSVGGTGSNYGYTFGSGTRLTVV.